Below, 28 T cell receptor beta chains from the same sample are listed, as sequenced in a study of T cell repertoires in cytomegalovirus infection. These TCRs' antigens remain unknown. Using its own MiXCR run on the reads, TCRdb lists one record per CDR3 protein. The sample shows 250,000 to 300,000 distinct CDR3 sequences, about 20% of them seen only once. The sample consisted of cultured PBMCs, taken from culture after CMV antigen stimulation. The receptors stem from a human donor in good health (CMV status not recorded). Some clones in this sample may be carry-over from other donors' samples.

The chain carries TRBV19 and TRBJ2-2, with D perhaps assigned TRBD1 or TRBD2 (5 bases each). The CDR3 contains 14 residues. The germline gives CDR1 LNHDA, CDR2 SQIVND (reference sequence). Trimming took off 8 bases at V and 4 bases at J, with 14 bases between the two ends. The CDR3: CASRGFLGTGELFF. The CDR3, as DNA: TGTGCCAGTCGGGGCTTCTTGGGCACCGGGGAGCTGTTTTTT.

This chain uses TRBV6-2 or TRBV6-3 with TRBJ1-1; D is unclear. The V gene lost 2 bases and the J gene lost 0 bases, with 13 bases spanning the gap. This CDR3 is 16 amino acids long. In germline, CDR1 is MNHEY, CDR2 SVGEGT. Written as DNA, the CDR3 is TGTGCCAGCAGTTACGTCGGGAGAACAGTGAACACTGAAGCTTTCTTT. This translates into CASSYVGRTVNTEAFF.

The chain employs TRBV4-3 and TRBJ2-1; 9 nucleotides agree with TRBD2. V was clipped by 0 bases and J by 2 bases; unmatched bases: 2. This CDR3 contains 16 residues. Germline V gene lookup returns CDR1 LGHNA and CDR2 YSLEER. In nucleotides, the CDR3 is TGCGCCAGCAGCCAAGATCTAGCGGGGCCCTACAATGAGCAGTTCTTC. Translation gives CASSQDLAGPYNEQFF.

This rearrangement joins TRBV7-9 to TRBJ2-1; 7 positions match TRBD1. Germline CDR1 is SEHNR and CDR2 is FQNEAQ (reference sequence). This CDR3 comprises 15 residues. Trimming took 1 base from V and 6 from J; bases not matched to a gene: 6. The CDR3 DNA reads TGTGCCAGCAGCTTAGGAGACAGGGTGCGCAATGAGCAGTTCTTC. It translates to CASSLGDRVRNEQFF.

The rearrangement uses TRBV29-1 and TRBJ2-3, with 10 bases that match TRBD2. With 7 bases clipped from V and 5 bases from J, the junction kept 12 bases outside the gene matches. The CDR3 runs 15 residues. Germline-derived CDR1 and CDR2 are SQVTM and ANQGSEA. As DNA, the CDR3 is TGCAGCGCCTTACTAGCGGGAAATTGGAAAGATACGCAGTATTTT. It codes for CSALLAGNWKDTQYF.

This clonotype was seen a handful of times. The chain carries TRBV6-5 and TRBJ1-2; D might be TRBD1 (5 bases). CDR1 is MNHEY, CDR2 SVGAGI, per germline. The CDR3 sequence is 12 residues long. V dropped 6 bases and J dropped 7 bases, with 12 bases sitting between them. The CDR3 bases are TGTGCCAGCAGGGGGACGGGCCCTGGCTACACCTTC. Translating gives CASRGTGPGYTF.

This clonotype has ten or more counts. The gene calls are TRBV11-2 and TRBJ1-5; weak D call: TRBD1 (6 bases). Trimming removed 1 base at V and 3 bases at J, with 10 bases between. This CDR3 is built from 15 residues. Per the germline V gene, CDR1 is SGHAT and CDR2 is FQNNGV. CDR3 protein: CASSLAPGDNQPQHF. As DNA, the CDR3 is TGTGCCAGCAGCTTAGCCCCAGGGGACAATCAGCCCCAGCATTTT.

The chain couples TRBV15 to TRBJ2-7, with a possible D match to TRBD2 (6 bases). CDR1 and CDR2 from the germline V gene are LNHNV and YYDKDF (reference sequence). V lost 3 bases, J lost 0 bases, and 15 bases lay in between. The CDR3 is 16 amino acids. The CDR3 loop reads CATSSPGGVSSYEQYF. The CDR3 nucleotides are TGTGCCACCAGCAGCCCCGGCGGGGTGAGCTCCTACGAGCAGTACTTC.

Concerning this clonotype: A much larger clonotype is one base distant, so this may be a read error. The chain has TRBV12-3 or TRBV12-4 and TRBJ2-1, with TRBD2 matching 11 bases. V lost 5 bases, J lost 9 bases, and 6 bases stayed unmatched. The CDR3 is made up of 14 amino acids. CDR3 in amino acids: CASSPGTSGSEQFF. The CDR3 DNA reads as TGTGCCAGCAGTCCCGGGACTAGCGGTAGTGAGCAGTTCTTC.

This clonotype showed up just a few times. J is TRBJ2-1 and V is TRBV6-1, with a possible D match to TRBD2 (6 bases). V shed 5 bases and J shed 9 bases, with 23 bases lying between them. Germline V gene data show CDR1 as MNHNS and CDR2 as SASEGT. This CDR3 is 16 amino acids long. CDR3 DNA sequence: TGTGCCAGCAGTCCCTACCCTGGCGGGAAATGGGGTGAGCAGTTCTTC. Translated: CASSPYPGGKWGEQFF.

The CDR3 sequence: CASSALGQGSEKLFF. The DNA of the CDR3 is TGTGCCAGCAGCGCACTCGGACAGGGTAGTGAAAAACTGTTTTTT. The rearrangement uses TRBV7-9 and TRBJ1-4; 8 bases are shared with TRBD1. This CDR3 is built from 15 residues. The trim removed 5 bases at V and 7 bases at J, leaving 9 bases unmatched. Germline CDR1 SEHNR, CDR2 FQNEAQ (reference sequence).

This clonotype was recorded a few times. The chain combines TRBV19 with TRBJ2-5, with 7 bases that match TRBD2. The length of the CDR3 is 15 residues. The ends lost 5 bases at V and 3 bases at J; junction bases unmatched: 9. Germline V gives CDR1 LNHDA, CDR2 SQIVND (reference sequence). As DNA, the CDR3 is TGTGCCAGTAGTCCCCAGCTGGGGAGGGAAGAGACCCAGTACTTC. It encodes CASSPQLGREETQYF. Together with reference TRBV19 and TRBJ2-5, the CDR3 gives the full variable domain: DGGITQSPKYLFRKEGQNVTLSCEQNLNHDAMYWYRQDPGQGLRLIYYSQIVNDFQKGDIAEGYSVSREKKESFPLTVTSAQKNPTAFYLCASSPQLGREETQYFGPGTRLLVL.

This clonotype was picked up many times. The gene calls are TRBV6-5 and TRBJ2-1; D may be TRBD1 or TRBD2 (5 bases each). Trimming left V 6 bases short and J 0 bases short, with 12 bases between. Germline loops: CDR1 MNHEY, CDR2 SVGAGI. The CDR3 spans 15 residues. The CDR3 loop is CASRDGTGSYNEQFF. CDR3 coding DNA: TGTGCCAGCAGAGACGGGACCGGCTCCTACAATGAGCAGTTCTTC.

A few counts support this clonotype. This rearrangement joins TRBV5-6 to TRBJ2-1; 9 nucleotides match TRBD1. This CDR3 is 17 amino acids long. Germline V gene lookup returns CDR1 SGHDT and CDR2 YYEEEE. The trim removed 4 bases at V and 6 bases at J, leaving 14 bases unmatched. The CDR3 loop is CASSTRYRDRAVNEQFF. The CDR3 bases are TGTGCCAGCAGCACGCGGTACCGGGACAGGGCGGTCAATGAGCAGTTCTTC.

This chain uses TRBV5-1 with TRBJ2-2; D is uncertain. The CDR3 covers 13 residues. From germline, CDR1 is SGHRS and CDR2 YFSETQ. V was clipped by 4 bases and J by 4 bases, with 8 bases between them. The CDR3 DNA reads TGCGCCAGCAGCCTGCCGTCCACCGGGGAGCTGTTTTTT. Translation: CASSLPSTGELFF.

This clonotype was seen a handful of times. The V and J genes are TRBV7-9 and TRBJ1-1, with 8 bases aligning to TRBD1. Germline CDR1 is SEHNR and CDR2 is FQNEAQ (reference sequence). CDR3 length: 15 amino acids. V lost 3 bases, J lost 3 bases, and 6 bases stayed unmatched. The CDR3 loop reads CASSFKDREDTEAFF. In DNA form, the CDR3 reads TGTGCCAGCAGCTTTAAGGACAGGGAGGACACTGAAGCTTTCTTT.

In nucleotides, the CDR3 is TGTGCCAGTAGTATAGATTTTGGGACAGATACGCAGTATTTT. It codes for CASSIDFGTDTQYF. The chain links TRBV19 to TRBJ2-3, with no clear D. V dropped 0 bases and J dropped 3 bases, with 7 bases sitting between them. The CDR3 is made up of 14 amino acids. The germline gives CDR1 LNHDA, CDR2 SQIVND (reference sequence).

The V call is TRBV29-1, the J call TRBJ2-3; 8 bases are shared with TRBD2. V shed 3 bases, J shed 3 bases, and the junction held 2 bases outside the gene matches. Germline V gene sequence: CDR1 SQVTM, CDR2 ANQGSEA. This CDR3 has 13 residues. The CDR3 DNA follows: TGCAGCGTTGATCCTAGCGGGACAGATACGCAGTATTTT. Protein product: CSVDPSGTDTQYF.

This chain links TRBV6-2 or TRBV6-3 with TRBJ1-2; 11 bases agree with TRBD1. V lost 4 bases, J lost 2 bases, and 6 bases stayed unmatched. The length of the CDR3 is 16 residues. Germline V gene data show CDR1 as MNHEY and CDR2 as SVGEGT. The CDR3 nucleotides read TGTGCCAGCAGTTGGACAGGGGGCCGATCGAACTATGGCTACACCTTC. This sequence encodes CASSWTGGRSNYGYTF.

This rearrangement joins TRBV6-5 to TRBJ2-5; D perhaps matches TRBD2 (5 bases). The germline V gene has CDR1 MNHEY and CDR2 SVGAGI. V was clipped by 3 bases and J by 0 bases, with 8 bases between them. The CDR3 is made up of 14 amino acids. This chain's CDR3 is CASSYQEDQETQYF. CDR3 nucleotide sequence: TGTGCCAGCAGTTATCAGGAGGACCAAGAGACCCAGTACTTC.

This clonotype was seen a few times. The rearrangement uses TRBV7-9 and TRBJ2-2; D is ambiguous. Germline CDR1 and CDR2: SEHNR and FQNEAQ (reference sequence). This CDR3 spans 15 amino acids. Deletions cut 5 bases from V and 2 bases from J, with 12 bases between. The CDR3 sequence: CASSVTVGNTGELFF. DNA of the CDR3: TGTGCCAGCAGCGTTACAGTGGGCAACACCGGGGAGCTGTTTTTT.

The V gene is TRBV2, the J gene TRBJ1-4; D unclear. The V gene lost 4 bases and the J gene lost 13 bases, with 13 bases spanning the gap. The germline CDR1 and CDR2 sequences are SNHLY and FYNNEI. The CDR3 contains 12 residues. CDR3 DNA: TGTGCCAGCAGTGCCGCCCAGGCTCCACTGTTTTTT. This codes for CASSAAQAPLFF.

This clonotype has at least ten counts. The J gene is TRBJ2-7, the V gene TRBV11-3; D may correspond to TRBD1 or TRBD2 (5 bases each). The CDR3 length is 14 residues. From germline, CDR1 is SGHNT and CDR2 YENEEA. Trimming shortened V by 5 bases and J by 5 bases, and 16 bases separated the two germline ends. The DNA for the CDR3 is TGTGCCAGCAGCCCCGTCGGGGCTCGGCACGAGCAGTACGTC. It yields the protein CASSPVGARHEQYV.

The V call is TRBV29-1, the J call TRBJ1-2, with 8 bases fitting TRBD1. The trim removed 4 bases at V and 4 bases at J, leaving 5 bases unmatched. CDR3 length: 13 residues. Germline V gene sequence: CDR1 SQVTM, CDR2 ANQGSEA. The CDR3 loop is CSVAPDRGYGYTF. The CDR3 DNA sequence: TGCAGCGTTGCCCCTGACAGGGGCTATGGCTACACCTTC.

The chain couples TRBV2 to TRBJ1-2; D gene unclear. This CDR3 spans 11 amino acids. The V end was cut by 6 bases, the J end by 4 bases, with 6 bases between. Germline V CDR1 and CDR2: SNHLY, FYNNEI. CDR3 in amino acids: CASSDSYGYTF. DNA for the CDR3: TGTGCCAGCAGCGATAGCTATGGCTACACCTTC.

This clonotype was observed a few times. The chain is built from TRBV7-6 and TRBJ2-7; 11 nucleotides align to TRBD2. This CDR3 region has 15 residues. V shed 3 bases, J shed 3 bases, and the junction held 4 bases outside the gene matches. Germline loops: CDR1 SGHVS, CDR2 FNYEAQ. The CDR3 sequence: CASSFSTSGSYEQYV. The CDR3, as DNA: TGTGCCAGCAGCTTTTCCACTAGCGGGAGCTACGAGCAGTACGTC.

This clonotype has a handful of counts. The chain links TRBV30 to TRBJ1-1; 7 bases align to TRBD1. This CDR3 spans 20 amino acids. The J segment lost 1 base and the V segment lost 3 bases, leaving 23 bases of the junction unmatched. Germline loops: CDR1 GTSNPN, CDR2 SVGIG (reference sequence). The CDR3 sequence is CAWRGGQRGVGSPSNTEAFF. The CDR3 nucleotides are TGTGCCTGGAGAGGGGGACAGCGGGGTGTGGGGTCTCCCTCGAACACTGAAGCTTTCTTT.

J is TRBJ1-4 and V is TRBV28; maybe TRBD1 (6 bases). There are 16 residues in the CDR3. The V end lost 3 bases, the J end lost 6 bases, and 17 bases lay between the germline ends. Germline CDR1 MDHEN, CDR2 SYDVKM. This CDR3 is CASSFLSGTSDEKLFF. The CDR3 DNA sequence: TGTGCCAGCAGTTTTCTAAGCGGGACATCGGATGAAAAACTGTTTTTT.